A single sample gave rise to the 2 T cell receptor beta chains below, sequenced in a study of early T cells in non-severe SARS-CoV-2 infection. Each CDR3 protein gets one entry after TCRdb re-called the 5' RACE reads with MiXCR. The sample carries roughly 26,000 distinct CDR3 sequences, 5% to 6.5% recorded once. Input material: whole blood. These receptors were collected from an adult who was a healthcare worker with PCR-confirmed SARS-CoV-2 infection or an uninfected control (not recorded which).

This chain links TRBV27 with TRBJ2-7; 11 bases match TRBD1. In germline, CDR1 is MNHEY, CDR2 SMNVEV (reference sequence). The ends lost 6 bases at V and 5 bases at J; junction bases unmatched: 6. CDR3 length: 14 amino acids. DNA for the CDR3: TGTGCCAGCAGGAGGACAGGGGGCCCCCACGAGCAGTACTTC. This gives the protein CASRRTGGPHEQYF.

This clonotype was seen ten or more times. The CDR3 region has the DNA TGTGCCAGCAGTTACCGGGGCTCTTATGGGGCCAACGTCCTGACTTTC. Translation: CASSYRGSYGANVLTF. This chain joins TRBV6-5 and TRBJ2-6, with D perhaps given as TRBD1 or TRBD2 (5 bases each). Trimming left V 2 bases short and J 3 bases short, with 11 bases between. The germline V gene encodes CDR1 MNHEY and CDR2 SVGAGI. The CDR3 contains 16 residues.